This T cell receptor beta chain emerged from a study of vaccination and CD4 T cells after COVID-19. Comment on this clonotype: Its specificity is unknown. The junction departs from the called germline gene at one end, perhaps through a read error.

With the Oncomine TCR Beta short-read assay, DNA from cultured CD4+ T cells was sequenced. Cultures of CD4+ T cells served as the source for extracting genomic DNA. In TCRdb, the PCR reads were re-called with MiXCR into one record per CDR3 protein. The sample includes approximately 20,000 distinct CDR3 sequences, approximately 37% of them seen just once. Treatment: approximately 9-day PBMC culture with coronavirus spike peptide pools or control peptides (ViraFEST assay). Positive PCR dates ranged from March to December 2020; these dates predated US Alpha, Beta and Delta variants. Half the growth medium was swapped for new IL-2 medium on days 3 and 7. This CDR3 is built from 13 residues. In germline, CDR1 is ENHRY, CDR2 SYGVKD.

Sequencing input: cultured CD4+ T cells from blood. This sequence was found in a human donor with COVID-19. The gene calls are TRBV10-3 and TRBJ1-2; no reliable D call. CDR3 protein: CAISESIDYDYTF. The CDR3 DNA reads as TGTGCCATCAGTGAGTCGATCGACTATGACTACACCTTC.